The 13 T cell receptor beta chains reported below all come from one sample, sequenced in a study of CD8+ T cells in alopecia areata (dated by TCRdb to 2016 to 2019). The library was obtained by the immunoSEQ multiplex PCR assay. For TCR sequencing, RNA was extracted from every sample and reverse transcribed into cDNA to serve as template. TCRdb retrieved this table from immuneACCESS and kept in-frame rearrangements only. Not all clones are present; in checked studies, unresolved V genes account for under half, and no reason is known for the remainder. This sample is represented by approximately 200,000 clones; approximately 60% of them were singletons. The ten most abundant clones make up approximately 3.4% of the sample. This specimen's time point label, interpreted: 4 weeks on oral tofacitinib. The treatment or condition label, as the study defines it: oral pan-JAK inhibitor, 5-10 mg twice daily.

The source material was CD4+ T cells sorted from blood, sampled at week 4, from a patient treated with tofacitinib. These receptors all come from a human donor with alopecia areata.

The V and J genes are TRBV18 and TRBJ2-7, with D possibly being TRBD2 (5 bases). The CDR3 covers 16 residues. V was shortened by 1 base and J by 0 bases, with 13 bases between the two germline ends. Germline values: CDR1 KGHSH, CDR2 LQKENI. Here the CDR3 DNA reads TGTGCCAGCTCACCACAAGGCGCCGGGGACTCCTACGAGCAGTACTTC. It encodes CASSPQGAGDSYEQYF.

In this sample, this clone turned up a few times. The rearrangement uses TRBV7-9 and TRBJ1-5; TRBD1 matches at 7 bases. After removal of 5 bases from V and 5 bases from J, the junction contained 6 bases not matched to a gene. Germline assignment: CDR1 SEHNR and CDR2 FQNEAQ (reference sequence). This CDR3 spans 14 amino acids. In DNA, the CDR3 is TGTGCCAGCAGCCGCGGGGGACAGTATCAGCCCCAGCATTTT. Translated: CASSRGGQYQPQHF.

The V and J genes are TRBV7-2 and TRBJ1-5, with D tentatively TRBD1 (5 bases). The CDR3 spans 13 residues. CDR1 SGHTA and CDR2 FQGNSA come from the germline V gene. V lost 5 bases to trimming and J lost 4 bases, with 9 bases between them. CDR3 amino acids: CASSRDRNQPQHF. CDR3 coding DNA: TGTGCCAGCAGCCGGGACCGGAATCAGCCCCAGCATTTT.

The CDR3 coding sequence is TGCAGCGCAAGGGGGGACAATGAGCAGTTCTTC. It codes for CSARGDNEQFF. V is TRBV29-1 and J is TRBJ2-1; the D gene could be TRBD1 or TRBD2 (6 bases each). The CDR3 totals 11 residues. The V and J ends lost 7 bases and 5 bases respectively, with 9 bases between them. Germline values: CDR1 SQVTM, CDR2 ANQGSEA.

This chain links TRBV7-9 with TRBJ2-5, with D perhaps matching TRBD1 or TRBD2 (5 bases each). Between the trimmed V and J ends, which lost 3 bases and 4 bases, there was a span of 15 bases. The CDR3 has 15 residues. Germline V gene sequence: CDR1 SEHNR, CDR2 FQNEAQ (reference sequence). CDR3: CASSLPGRGRETQYF. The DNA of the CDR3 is TGTGCCAGCAGCTTGCCGGGACGAGGGCGAGAGACCCAGTACTTC.

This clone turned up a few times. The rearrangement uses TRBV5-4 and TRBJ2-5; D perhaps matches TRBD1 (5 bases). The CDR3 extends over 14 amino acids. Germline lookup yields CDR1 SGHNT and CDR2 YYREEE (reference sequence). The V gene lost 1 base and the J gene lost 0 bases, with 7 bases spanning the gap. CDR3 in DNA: TGTGCCAGCAGCTTGAAGGGGTACCAAGAGACCCAGTACTTC. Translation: CASSLKGYQETQYF.

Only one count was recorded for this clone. In nucleotides, the CDR3 is TGTGCCAGCTCAGGAGGGAACCAGCCCCAGCATTTT. It yields the protein CASSGGNQPQHF. This chain uses TRBV18 with TRBJ1-5; D gene unclear. The CDR3 consists of 12 residues. Germline lookup yields CDR1 KGHSH and CDR2 LQKENI. V lost 5 bases, J lost 7 bases, and 9 bases lay in between.

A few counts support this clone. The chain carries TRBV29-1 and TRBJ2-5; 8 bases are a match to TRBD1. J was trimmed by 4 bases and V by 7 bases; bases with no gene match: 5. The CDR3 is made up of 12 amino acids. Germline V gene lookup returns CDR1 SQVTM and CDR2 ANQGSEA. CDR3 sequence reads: CSAQDRGETQYF. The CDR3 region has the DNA TGCAGCGCCCAAGACAGGGGAGAGACCCAGTACTTC.

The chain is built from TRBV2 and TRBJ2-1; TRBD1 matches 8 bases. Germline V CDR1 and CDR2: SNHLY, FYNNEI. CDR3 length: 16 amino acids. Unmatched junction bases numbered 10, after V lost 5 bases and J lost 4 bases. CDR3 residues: CASSQGALGSYNEQFF. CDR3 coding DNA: TGTGCCAGCAGTCAGGGGGCGCTCGGTTCGTACAATGAGCAGTTCTTC.

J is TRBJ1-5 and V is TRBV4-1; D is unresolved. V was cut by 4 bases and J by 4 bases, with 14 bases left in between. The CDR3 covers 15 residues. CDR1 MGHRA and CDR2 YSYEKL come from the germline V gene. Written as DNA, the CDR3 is TGCGCCAGCAGCCCCGAGGAGGGATGGAATCAGCCCCAGCATTTT. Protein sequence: CASSPEEGWNQPQHF.

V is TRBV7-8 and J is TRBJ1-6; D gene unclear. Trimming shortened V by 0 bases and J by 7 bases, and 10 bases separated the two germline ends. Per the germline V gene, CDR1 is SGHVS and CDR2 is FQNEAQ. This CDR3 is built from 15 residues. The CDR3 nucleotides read TGTGCCAGCAGCTTAGCAGGGTCACGAAATTCACCCCTCCACTTT. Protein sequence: CASSLAGSRNSPLHF.

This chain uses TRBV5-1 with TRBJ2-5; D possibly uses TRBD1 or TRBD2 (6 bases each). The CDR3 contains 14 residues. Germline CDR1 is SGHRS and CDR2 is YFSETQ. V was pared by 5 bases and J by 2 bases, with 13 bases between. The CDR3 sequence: CASSFQGTQETQYF. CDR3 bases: TGCGCCAGCAGTTTTCAGGGGACTCAAGAGACCCAGTACTTC.

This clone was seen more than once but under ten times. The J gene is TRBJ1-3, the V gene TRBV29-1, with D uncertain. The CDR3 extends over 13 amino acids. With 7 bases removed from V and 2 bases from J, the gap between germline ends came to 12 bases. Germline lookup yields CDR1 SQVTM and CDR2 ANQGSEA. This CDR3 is CSASDGPGNTIYF. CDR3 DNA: TGCAGCGCCTCCGACGGACCTGGAAACACCATATATTTT.